This record looks at one T cell receptor (beta chain) sequence and its context. Its antigen is as yet unknown. Germline CDR1 reads MNHGY; CDR2 reads SVAAGI. V lost 3 bases to trimming and J lost 4 bases; unmatched junction nucleotides: 8. The CDR3 runs 16 residues. These data belong to a study of regulatory T cells in long-lasting Graves disease. Study-wide results and caveats: Between persistent patients, roughly 2,600 public clonotypes were shared, exceeding the 900 to 1,000 shared between new patients.

Arm-PCR with iRepertoire HTBI primers amplified the CDR3 regions for these TCR beta libraries. TCRdb reprocessed the multiplex PCR reads via MiXCR and lists one record per CDR3 protein. The sample contains fewer than 600,000 distinct CDR3 sequences, about 22% of which appear only once. Time point in this sample: persistent/refractory GD, antithyroid drugs over 5 years with positive TRAb. From PBMCs, RNA was extracted and then used to make the TCR library. This clonotype originated in a female donor with Graves disease. The V and J genes are TRBV6-9 and TRBJ1-1; 10 bases fit TRBD1. The sequenced sample was peripheral blood mononuclear cells (PBMCs), obtained when the disease was refractory, from a patient treated with antithyroid drugs. CDR3 DNA: TGTGCCAGCAGTTACTCGAAGGGACAGGGGAGCACTGAAGCTTTCTTT. It is translated as CASSYSKGQGSTEAFF.